This T cell receptor beta chain is drawn from a study of identical twins. This clonotype was seen a few times. TCRdb re-called the 5' RACE reads with MiXCR, one entry per CDR3 protein. This sample yields 690,000 or so distinct CDR3 sequences, of which over 8.5% are seen a single time; approximately 0.96% belongs to the top ten. The V and J ends lost 7 bases and 2 bases respectively, with 12 bases between them. This CDR3 is built from 14 residues. Germline V gene lookup returns CDR1 MNHNS and CDR2 SASEGT. Every donor was a healthy Caucasian. These data were also filed under a second study, of yellow fever vaccine responses in identical twins.

The chain uses TRBV6-1 and TRBJ1-5; D might be TRBD1 (6 bases). The receptor was isolated from a young woman in good health. The sequenced sample consisted of PBMCs. The CDR3 is CASTPGVGNQPQHF. The CDR3 coding sequence is TGTGCCAGCACCCCAGGGGTTGGCAATCAGCCCCAGCATTTT.